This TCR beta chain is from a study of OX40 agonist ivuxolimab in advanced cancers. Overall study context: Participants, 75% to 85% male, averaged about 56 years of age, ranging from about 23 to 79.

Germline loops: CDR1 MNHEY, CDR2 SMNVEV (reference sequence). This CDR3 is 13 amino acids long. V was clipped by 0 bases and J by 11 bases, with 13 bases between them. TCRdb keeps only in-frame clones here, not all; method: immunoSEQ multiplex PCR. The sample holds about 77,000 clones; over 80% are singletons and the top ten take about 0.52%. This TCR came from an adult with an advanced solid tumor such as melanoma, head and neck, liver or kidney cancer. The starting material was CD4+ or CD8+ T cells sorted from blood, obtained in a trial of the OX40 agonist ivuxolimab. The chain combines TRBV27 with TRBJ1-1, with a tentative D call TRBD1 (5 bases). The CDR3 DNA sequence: TGTGCCAGCAGTTTATCGCAGGGACTCAGCGCTTTCTTT. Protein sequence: CASSLSQGLSAFF.